In its sample, the clone carrying this T cell receptor beta chain was seen a few times. The antigen is undetermined. These data belong to a study of T cells in Graves' hyperthyroidism and ophthalmopathy. TCR beta CDR3 sequences were amplified from RNA transcripts. Initially, a first-round RT-PCR of the TCR CDR3 employed the HTBI primer set. One entry per CDR3 protein results from TCRdb running MiXCR on the multiplex PCR reads. The sample shows 200,000 or so distinct CDR3 sequences, less than 20% of them seen only once. Fresh 10 ml peripheral blood yielded PBMCs. CDR3 length: 17 residues. Germline loops: CDR1 KGHSH, CDR2 LQKENI. After removal of 0 bases from V and 5 bases from J, the junction contained 10 bases not matched to a gene. Broader study findings: From stable hyperthyroidism, ophthalmopathy was set apart by a 13 V-J model. Prediction of ophthalmopathy progression came a median roughly 6.4 months pre-onset.

The chain links TRBV18 to TRBJ2-5, with TRBD2 identical over 9 bases. The receptor's source is a woman aged 45-60 years with Graves' hyperthyroidism. Sequencing was done on a sample of blood. The CDR3: CASSPPIRGRASETQYF. The CDR3 bases are TGTGCCAGCTCACCACCTATCCGCGGGAGGGCCTCGGAGACCCAGTACTTC.